These T cell receptor beta chains were read from a single sample in a study of graft-versus-host responses after intestinal transplantation. No antigen is known for these receptors. The protocol was immunoSEQ multiplex PCR, while the TCRdb copy is restricted to in-frame clones and leaves out a portion. The sample comprises about 80,000 clones, about 88% of which are singletons, and 0.3% to 0.4% rests with the top ten. The sample here was unstimulated CD4+ T cells sorted from spleen or lymph node cells, taken before intestinal transplant. These TCRs come from a human donor who received an intestinal transplant. CDR3s include the opening cysteine and the closing phenylalanine or tryptophan. D genes are given only for firm matches. Some rows have no size entry. The others give once, few or many, or a class for an expanded clone.

TRBJ2-3 TRBV6-6 TRBD2 NA TGTGCCAGCCGAGCCGGACTAGCGGGAGGCACAGATACGCAGTATTTT CASRAGLAGGTDTQYF
TRBJ1-3 TRBV5-6 TRBD1 NA TGTGCCAGCAGCCAGGGACAGGAGCACACCATATATTTT CASSQGQEHTIYF
TRBJ2-1 TRBV27 NA NA TGTGCCAGCAGTTTATCGGGCGGGGTTGAGCAGTTCTTC CASSLSGGVEQFF
TRBJ2-1 TRBV6-5 TRBD1 NA TGTGCCAGCAGTTACTCCCCCGGGACAGGGGGCAATGAGCAGTTCTTC CASSYSPGTGGNEQFF
TRBJ2-7 TRBV27 TRBD2 NA TGTGCCAGCAGTCCCGGGACTACCCTTTACGAGCAGTACTTC CASSPGTTLYEQYF
TRBJ2-3 TRBV13 TRBD2 NA TGTGCCAGCAGCTTCGCGGGGGGTCCCACAGATACGCAGTATTTT CASSFAGGPTDTQYF
TRBJ2-7 TRBV18 TRBD2 NA TGTGCCAGCTCACCACCTGGGAGGGAATCCTACGAGCAGTACTTC CASSPPGRESYEQYF
TRBJ1-4 TRBV15 TRBD1 NA TGTGCCACCAGCAGAGAAGGGGGCGTTGAAAAACTGTTTTTT CATSREGGVEKLFF
TRBJ1-2 TRBV7-8 TRBD1 few TGTGCCAGCAGTTCTGACAGGGGGACTGGCTACACCTTC CASSSDRGTGYTF
TRBJ2-1 TRBV7-2 TRBD2 NA TGTGCCAGCAGCAAACTAGCGCCTGAGCAGTTCTTC CASSKLAPEQFF
TRBJ2-7 TRBV5-1 TRBD1 once TGCGCCAGCAGCTTGGGGCCGGGACAGGCCTCCTACGAGCAGTACTTC CASSLGPGQASYEQYF
TRBJ2-1 TRBV10-3 NA NA TGTGCCATCAGTGGACAGGATGGTCGGGTTTACAATGAGCAGTTCTTC CAISGQDGRVYNEQFF
TRBJ2-5 TRBV11-1 NA NA TGTGCCAGCAGCTTAGGGACAGCGTTGGAGACCCAGTACTTC CASSLGTALETQYF
TRBJ2-6 TRBV19 NA few TGTGCCAGTAGTCTAACGTCGGGTGGGGCCAACGTCCTGACTTTC CASSLTSGGANVLTF
TRBJ2-1 TRBV4-1 TRBD2 NA TGCGCCAGCAGCCAAGATTTGGGAGGGACGGGGAATGAGCAGTTCTTC CASSQDLGGTGNEQFF
TRBJ2-2 TRBV7-9 TRBD2 once TGTGCCAGCAGCTTAAGGAGCGGGGGGTACACCGGGGAGCTGTTTTTT CASSLRSGGYTGELFF
TRBJ1-3 TRBV6-5 NA NA TGTGCCAGCAGTTACCGACAGGGAAACACCATATATTTT CASSYRQGNTIYF
TRBJ1-1 TRBV6-5 TRBD1 NA TGTGCCAGCAGTTACGGGACAGGGGGGACTGAAGCTTTCTTT CASSYGTGGTEAFF
TRBJ2-1 TRBV10-2 TRBD2 NA TGCGCCAGCAGCCCGGGACTAGCGGGGGGTCTCAATGAGCAGTTCTTC CASSPGLAGGLNEQFF
TRBJ2-3 TRBV6-4 TRBD2 once TGTGCCAGCAGTGGGCGGGCGGGAGTAACAGATACGCAGTATTTT CASSGRAGVTDTQYF
TRBJ1-5 TRBV11-2 NA once TGTGCCAGCAGCCCCCCACGCGGGAAGGGCAATCAGCCCCAGCATTTT CASSPPRGKGNQPQHF
TRBJ2-3 TRBV28 NA NA TGTGCCAGCAGCTATGTTTCCAGGGTATCGGATACGCAGTATTTT CASSYVSRVSDTQYF
TRBJ2-7 TRBV7-2 NA NA TGTGCCAGCAGCCAAATGCAAGGGGTTCGCGAGCAGTACTTC CASSQMQGVREQYF
TRBJ2-2 TRBV27 TRBD1 NA TGTGCCAGCAGTTTAGAGGGCAGGGGGCGCCCCGGGGAGCTGTTTTTT CASSLEGRGRPGELFF
TRBJ1-6 TRBV6-1 TRBD1 NA TGTGCCAGCAGTGCCTACAAGGGGACAGGCAAAAGGGATTCACCCCTCCACTTT CASSAYKGTGKRDSPLHF
TRBJ2-7 TRBV19 NA NA TGTGCCAGTAGTATGGGGGGCTACGAGCAGTACTTC CASSMGGYEQYF
TRBJ2-3 TRBV6-6 NA NA TGTGCCAGCAGTTCGGACTCTTATCCACCCACAGATACGCAGTATTTT CASSSDSYPPTDTQYF
TRBJ1-5 TRBV6-1 TRBD1 once TGTGCCAGCAGTGTCGGGACAGGGGGGACTCAGCCCCAGCATTTT CASSVGTGGTQPQHF
TRBJ2-1 TRBV9 TRBD2 NA TGTGCCAGCAGCGTAGGGGCCACTAGCGGGTATGAGCAGTTCTTC CASSVGATSGYEQFF
TRBJ2-5 TRBV5-1 NA NA TGCGCCAGCAGCTTGACAGGTGCCCCAGAGACCCAGTACTTC CASSLTGAPETQYF
TRBJ1-6 TRBV30 NA NA TGTGCCTGGAGTGTGCCGGGGGATAATTCACCCCTCCACTTT CAWSVPGDNSPLHF
TRBJ2-7 TRBV10-1 NA NA TGCGCCAGCAGTTATAAAACGGGACTTAGCCACGAGCAGTACTTC CASSYKTGLSHEQYF
TRBJ1-3 TRBV9 NA NA TGTGCCAGCAGCGTAATCGGGGCTGGAAACACCATATATTTT CASSVIGAGNTIYF
TRBJ2-3 TRBV7-9 NA NA TGTGCCAGCAGCTTAAGGGCTAGCCCAGATACGCAGTATTTT CASSLRASPDTQYF
TRBJ1-1 TRBV18 NA NA TGTGCCAGCTCACCACCCTTGGCGGGAGAAGCTTTCTTT CASSPPLAGEAFF
TRBJ2-5 TRBV6-8 TRBD1 NA TGTGCCAGCAGTTCCCGACAGGGAGAGGAGACCCAGTACTTC CASSSRQGEETQYF
TRBJ2-7 TRBV7-6 TRBD1 NA TGTGCCAGCAGCTTAGGAGCGGGCAGGGGGCTCTACGAGCAGTACTTC CASSLGAGRGLYEQYF
TRBJ1-2 TRBV5-6 NA NA TGTGCCAGCAGCTTGCCGGTATCTAACTATGGCTACACCTTC CASSLPVSNYGYTF
TRBJ2-5 TRBV5-6 TRBD1 NA TGTGCCAGCAGCACCCGGACAGGGTTGTGGGAGACCCAGTACTTC CASSTRTGLWETQYF
TRBJ2-1 TRBV2 NA NA TGTGCCAGCAGTCCAACTAGGAATGAGCTATTCTTC CASSPTRNELFF
TRBJ2-3 TRBV5-1 TRBD2 NA TGCGCCAGCAGCACATATGAGCTAGCGGGACAAGATACGCAGTATTTT CASSTYELAGQDTQYF
TRBJ2-7 TRBV2 TRBD2 NA TGTGCCAGCAAGGCTAGCGGGACCTACGAGCAGTACTTC CASKASGTYEQYF
TRBJ2-7 TRBV5-1 TRBD1 NA TGCGCCAGCAGCACCGGGGACAGAGACTACGAGCAGTACTTC CASSTGDRDYEQYF
TRBJ2-2 TRBV10-3 NA NA TGTGCCATCAGTGAGCACACTAGCGGGGAGCTGTTTTTT CAISEHTSGELFF
TRBJ2-2 TRBV5-6 NA NA TGTGCCTGCAGCGTAACAGGTCCCAACACCGGGGAGCTGTTTTTT CACSVTGPNTGELFF
TRBJ2-7 TRBV20-1 NA NA TGCAGTGCTAGCGGGAGCTACGAGCAGTACTTC CSASGSYEQYF
TRBJ1-6 TRBV5-1 NA NA TGCGCCAGCAGCTTGGCCCCCGTGACAGTCAATAATTCACCCCTCCACTTT CASSLAPVTVNNSPLHF
TRBJ1-4 TRBV2 NA few TGTGCCAGCATCCGAAGCCCAACAGGGCGGAGGACTAATGAAAAACTGTTTTTT CASIRSPTGRRTNEKLFF